What follows is one T cell receptor (beta chain) and its context. What it binds is unknown. The data belong to a study of metastatic and nonmetastatic thyroid tumors. Study in general: Across blood and tumor or nodule tissue, repertoires from malignant and benign thyroid patients were compared with one another.

The junction had 5 bases not matched to a gene; V was cut back by 4 bases and J by 0 bases. Germline loops: CDR1 LGHDT, CDR2 YNNKEL (reference sequence). The CDR3 runs to 15 residues. The study, taken as a whole, reports: For both blood and tumor, malignant thyroid tumors reportedly showed significantly higher TCR beta diversity than benign nodules did.

Methods used by the authors: The study took CDR3 differences across clinicopathological groups and made a distant-metastasis classifier for papillary thyroid cancer from them. TCRdb ran MiXCR on the PCR reads. These V and J calls derive from TCRdb rather than the authors' analysis. The sample consists of some 7,200 clones, 25% to 35% of them appearing once. Treatment of any kind had been given to no patient before thyroid surgery. The chain joins TRBV3-1 to TRBJ2-7; 8 bases map to TRBD1. This clonotype originated in a male donor with papillary thyroid cancer or a benign thyroid nodule (not recorded which). Some clones in this sample may be carry-over from other donors' samples. Sequencing was carried out using adjacent normal tissue. The CDR3 region has the DNA TGTGCCAGCAGCCTCCAGGGGGCCGACTCCTACGAGCAGTACTTC. Translating gives CASSLQGADSYEQYF.